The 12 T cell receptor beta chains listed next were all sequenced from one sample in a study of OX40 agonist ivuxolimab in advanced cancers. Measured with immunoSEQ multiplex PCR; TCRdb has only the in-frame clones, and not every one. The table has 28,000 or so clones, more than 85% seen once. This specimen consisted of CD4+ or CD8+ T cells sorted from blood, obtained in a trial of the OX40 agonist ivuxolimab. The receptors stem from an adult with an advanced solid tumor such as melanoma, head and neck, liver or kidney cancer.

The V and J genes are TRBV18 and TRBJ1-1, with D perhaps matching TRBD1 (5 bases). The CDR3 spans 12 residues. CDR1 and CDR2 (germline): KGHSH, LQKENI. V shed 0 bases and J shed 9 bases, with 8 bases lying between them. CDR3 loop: CASSPPGVKAFF. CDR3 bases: TGTGCCAGCTCACCACCAGGGGTTAAAGCTTTCTTT.

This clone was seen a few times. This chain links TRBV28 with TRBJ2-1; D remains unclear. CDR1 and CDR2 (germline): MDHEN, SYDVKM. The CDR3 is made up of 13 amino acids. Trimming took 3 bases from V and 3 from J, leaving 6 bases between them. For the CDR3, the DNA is TGTGCCAGCAGTTTCAAGGGCTACAATGAGCAGTTCTTC. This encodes CASSFKGYNEQFF.

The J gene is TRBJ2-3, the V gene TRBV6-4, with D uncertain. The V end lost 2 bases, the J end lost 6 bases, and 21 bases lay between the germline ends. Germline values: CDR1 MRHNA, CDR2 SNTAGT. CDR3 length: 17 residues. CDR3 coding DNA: TGTGCCAGCAGTGACGTTCTCGTGGGTACCCCCCAGGATACGCAGTATTTT. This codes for CASSDVLVGTPQDTQYF.

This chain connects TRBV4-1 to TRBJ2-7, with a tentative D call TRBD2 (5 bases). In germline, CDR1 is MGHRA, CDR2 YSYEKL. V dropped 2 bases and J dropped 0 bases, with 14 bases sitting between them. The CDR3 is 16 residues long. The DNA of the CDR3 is TGCGCCAGCAGCCAAACTGCCGAAGGGAGCTCCTACGAGCAGTACTTC. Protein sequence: CASSQTAEGSSYEQYF.

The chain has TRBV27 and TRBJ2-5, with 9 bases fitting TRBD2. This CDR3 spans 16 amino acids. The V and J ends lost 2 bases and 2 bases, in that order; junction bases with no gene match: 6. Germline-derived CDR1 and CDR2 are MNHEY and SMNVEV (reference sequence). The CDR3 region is CASSLEGLAGQETQYF. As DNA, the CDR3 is TGTGCCAGCAGTTTAGAAGGCCTAGCGGGACAAGAGACCCAGTACTTC.

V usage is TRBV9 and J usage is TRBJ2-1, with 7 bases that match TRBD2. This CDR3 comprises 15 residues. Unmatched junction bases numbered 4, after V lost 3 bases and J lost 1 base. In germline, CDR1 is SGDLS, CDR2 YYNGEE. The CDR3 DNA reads TGTGCCAGCAGCGCTAGCGGACAATCCTACAATGAGCAGTTCTTC. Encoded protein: CASSASGQSYNEQFF.

The CDR3 loop reads CASSLPGPSYEQYF. For the CDR3, the DNA is TGTGCCAGCAGTCTACCGGGACCCTCCTACGAGCAGTACTTC. This rearrangement joins TRBV27 to TRBJ2-7; D assignment may be TRBD1 or TRBD2 (5 bases each). The germline V gene encodes CDR1 MNHEY and CDR2 SMNVEV (reference sequence). Trimming shortened V by 5 bases and J by 0 bases, and 11 bases separated the two germline ends. The CDR3 spans 14 residues.

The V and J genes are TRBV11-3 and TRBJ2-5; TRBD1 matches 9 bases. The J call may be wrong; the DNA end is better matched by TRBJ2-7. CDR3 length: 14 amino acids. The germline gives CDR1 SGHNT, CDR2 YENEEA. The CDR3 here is CASSPGTGSYEQYF. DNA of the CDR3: TGTGCCAGCAGCCCCGGGACAGGGAGTTACGAGCAGTACTTC.

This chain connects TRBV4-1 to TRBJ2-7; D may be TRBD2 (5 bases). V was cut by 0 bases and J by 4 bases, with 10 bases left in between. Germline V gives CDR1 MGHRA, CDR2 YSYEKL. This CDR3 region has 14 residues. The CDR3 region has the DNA TGCGCCAGCAGCCAAGAAGGCCCGGGGTACGAGCAGTACTTC. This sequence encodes CASSQEGPGYEQYF.

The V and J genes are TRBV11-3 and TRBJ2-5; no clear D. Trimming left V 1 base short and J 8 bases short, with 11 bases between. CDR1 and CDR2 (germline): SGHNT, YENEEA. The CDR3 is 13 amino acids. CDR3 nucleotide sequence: TGTGCCAGCAGCTTAGGTCTGCTAGGAACCCAGTACTTC. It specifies CASSLGLLGTQYF.

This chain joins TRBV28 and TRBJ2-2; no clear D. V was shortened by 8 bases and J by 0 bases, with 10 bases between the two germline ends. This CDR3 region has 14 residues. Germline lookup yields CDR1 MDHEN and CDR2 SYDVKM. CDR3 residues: CASRRTPNTGELFF. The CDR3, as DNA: TGTGCCAGCCGGAGAACGCCGAACACCGGGGAGCTGTTTTTT.

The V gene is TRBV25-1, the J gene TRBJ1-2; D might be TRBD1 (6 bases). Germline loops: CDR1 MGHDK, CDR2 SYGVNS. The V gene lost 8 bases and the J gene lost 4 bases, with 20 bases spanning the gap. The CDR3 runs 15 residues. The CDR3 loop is CASGGGAFGSYGYTF. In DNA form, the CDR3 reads TGTGCCAGCGGCGGGGGGGCGTTTGGGAGCTATGGCTACACCTTC.